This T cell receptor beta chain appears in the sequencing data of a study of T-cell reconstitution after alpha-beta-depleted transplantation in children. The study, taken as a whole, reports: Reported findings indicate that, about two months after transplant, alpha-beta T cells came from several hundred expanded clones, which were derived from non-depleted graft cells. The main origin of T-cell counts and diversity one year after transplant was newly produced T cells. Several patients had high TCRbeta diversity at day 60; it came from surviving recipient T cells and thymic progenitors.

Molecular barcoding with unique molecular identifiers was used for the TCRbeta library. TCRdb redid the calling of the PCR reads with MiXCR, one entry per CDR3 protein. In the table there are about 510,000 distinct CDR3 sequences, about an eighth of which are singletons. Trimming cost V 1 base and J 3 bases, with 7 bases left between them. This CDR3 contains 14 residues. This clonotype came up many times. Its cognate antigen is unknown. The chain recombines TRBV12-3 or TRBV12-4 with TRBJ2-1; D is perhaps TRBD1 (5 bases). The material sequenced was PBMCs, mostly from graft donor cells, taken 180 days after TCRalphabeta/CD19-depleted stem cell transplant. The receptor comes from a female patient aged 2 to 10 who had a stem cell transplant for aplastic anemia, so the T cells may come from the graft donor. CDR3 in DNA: TGTGCCAGCAGTTTAGAGACAGTCTACAATGAGCAGTTCTTC. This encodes CASSLETVYNEQFF.